The 31 T cell receptor beta chains below were found in one sample sequenced in a study of cytomegalovirus exposure and HLA in healthy donors. 13 Jbeta primers and 60 Vbeta primers were used for the PCR. The protocol was immunoSEQ multiplex PCR, while the TCRdb copy is restricted to in-frame clones and leaves out a portion. Of 100,000 to 150,000 clones detected, about 74% appear once; the ten largest clones hold 6% to 8%. The sequenced sample was PBMCs. The receptors here all came from a male donor in good health and CMV-seronegative.

The genes are TRBV6-5 and TRBJ1-1; possible D gene TRBD1, 5 bases. The CDR3 is made up of 13 amino acids. The germline CDR1 and CDR2 sequences are MNHEY and SVGAGI. Trimming took 6 bases from V and 6 from J, leaving 14 bases between them. CDR3 region: CASSRYRYPEAFF. The DNA of the CDR3 is TGTGCCAGCAGCCGCTACAGGTACCCTGAAGCTTTCTTT.

The J gene is TRBJ2-1, the V gene TRBV28; 7 positions agree with TRBD1. In germline, CDR1 is MDHEN, CDR2 SYDVKM. Trimming at V came to 7 bases and at J to 7 bases, leaving 7 bases not matched to a gene. The CDR3 loop spans 13 amino acids. CDR3 coding DNA: TGTGCCAGCAAGGGACAGAGATTTAATGAGCAGTTCTTC. It translates to CASKGQRFNEQFF.

The chain carries TRBV28 and TRBJ1-5, with TRBD1 matching 7 bases. Germline CDR1 and CDR2: MDHEN and SYDVKM. The CDR3 loop spans 16 amino acids. The V segment lost 5 bases and the J segment 1 base; nucleotides outside the gene matches: 8. CDR3: CASSGYHRGSNQPQHF. As DNA, the CDR3 is TGTGCCAGCAGTGGTTACCACAGGGGAAGCAATCAGCCCCAGCATTTT.

This rearrangement joins TRBV29-1 to TRBJ2-1; 9 nucleotides agree with TRBD2. V shed 3 bases and J 1 base; nucleotides not matched to a gene: 7. CDR1 SQVTM and CDR2 ANQGSEA come from the germline V gene. This CDR3 has 16 residues. The CDR3 DNA reads TGCAGCGTTGAGGGACTAGCTACCCTTTCCTACAATGAGCAGTTCTTC. It codes for CSVEGLATLSYNEQFF.

V gene TRBV6-5 combines with J gene TRBJ1-2, with 7 positions matching TRBD1. Trimming took 5 bases from V and 1 from J; bases not matched to a gene: 7. CDR3 length equals 15 residues. CDR1 MNHEY and CDR2 SVGAGI come from the germline V gene. CDR3 protein: CASSTPQGVNYGYTF. The CDR3 DNA reads TGTGCCAGCAGTACCCCCCAGGGGGTTAACTATGGCTACACCTTC.

The chain is built from TRBV25-1 and TRBJ2-3; the D gene is possibly TRBD2 (7 bases). Germline CDR1 reads MGHDK; CDR2 reads SYGVNS. With 6 bases removed from V and 3 bases from J, the gap between germline ends came to 13 bases. The CDR3 is 14 amino acids. Written as DNA, the CDR3 is TGTGCCAGCAGCCTCGGGGGGCTGACAGATACGCAGTATTTT. The encoded protein is CASSLGGLTDTQYF.

The chain uses TRBV27 and TRBJ2-7; TRBD2 is a possible D gene (7 bases). Trimming took 1 base from V and 2 from J, leaving 15 bases between them. Germline CDR1 is MNHEY and CDR2 is SMNVEV (reference sequence). The CDR3 runs 16 residues. CDR3 bases: TGTGCCAGCAGTTTATTGGGGGGGCTAAACGCCTACGAGCAGTACTTC. Amino acid sequence: CASSLLGGLNAYEQYF.

V is TRBV7-2 and J is TRBJ2-7; the match to TRBD1 covers 8 bases. This CDR3 contains 16 residues. CDR1 is SGHTA, CDR2 FQGNSA, per germline. Losses at the gene ends were 0 bases for V and 4 bases for J; bases not matched to a gene: 8. The CDR3 region is CASSLALGRGLYEQYF. In DNA, the CDR3 is TGTGCCAGCAGCTTAGCGCTCGGCAGGGGGCTATACGAGCAGTACTTC.

J is TRBJ2-1 and V is TRBV11-2, with 8 bases that match TRBD2. This CDR3 is 15 amino acids long. J lost 6 bases, V lost 1 base, and 5 bases had no gene match. From germline, CDR1 is SGHAT and CDR2 FQNNGV. CDR3 protein: CASSLAGGPANEQFF. The CDR3 DNA follows: TGTGCCAGCAGCTTAGCGGGAGGGCCAGCCAATGAGCAGTTCTTC.

This clone showed up just once. This rearrangement joins TRBV30 to TRBJ1-2; the match to TRBD1 covers 8 bases. Germline values: CDR1 GTSNPN, CDR2 SVGIG (reference sequence). The CDR3 extends over 14 amino acids. V lost 4 bases to trimming and J lost 6 bases; unmatched junction nucleotides: 10. The DNA of the CDR3 is TGTGCCTGGAAGCTACCCGGGACAGGTAATGGCTACACCTTC. It yields the protein CAWKLPGTGNGYTF.

Comments on this clone: The junction departs from the called germline gene at one end, perhaps through a read error. J is TRBJ1-2 and V is TRBV7-9; tentative D call: TRBD1 (5 bases). Germline-derived CDR1 and CDR2 are SEHNR and FQNEAQ (reference sequence). The CDR3 is made up of 11 amino acids. CDR3 coding DNA: TGTTCCAGCAGCCCACGACAGAGAAACACCTTC. Protein: CSSSPRQRNTF. Based on the CDR3 plus reference TRBV7-9 and TRBJ1-2, the full variable domain is DTGVSQNPRHKITKRGQNVTFRCDPISEHNRLYWYRQTLGQGPEFLTYFQNEAQLEKSRLLSDRFSAERPKGSFSTLEIQRTEQGDSAMYLCSSSPRQRNTFGSGTRLTVV.

This clone showed up just a few times. Other nucleotide sequences in the sample specify the same CDR3. The CDR3 nucleotides are TGTGCCAGCAGCCCTAAGAGCTCCTACGAGCAGTACTTC. This encodes CASSPKSSYEQYF. This sequence joins TRBV5-4 and TRBJ2-7; D is unclear. The germline CDR1 and CDR2 sequences are SGHNT and YYREEE (reference sequence). V was trimmed by 4 bases and J by 0 bases, leaving 8 bases between them. The CDR3 is made up of 13 amino acids.

V gene TRBV29-1 combines with J gene TRBJ2-1, with D tentatively TRBD2 (7 bases). The CDR3 runs 12 residues. Germline lookup yields CDR1 SQVTM and CDR2 ANQGSEA. V shed 6 bases and J shed 11 bases, with 17 bases lying between them. The CDR3, as DNA: TGCAGCGTCGGAATGGGGGGGGACAAGCAGTTCTTC. This codes for CSVGMGGDKQFF.

The rearrangement joins TRBV11-1 to TRBJ1-1; D is unclear. The CDR3 consists of 13 residues. Germline V lookup: CDR1 SGHAT, CDR2 FQDESV (reference sequence). Between the trimmed V and J ends, which lost 2 bases and 5 bases, there was a span of 9 bases. CDR3 DNA sequence: TGTGCCAGCAGCTTAAGTTGGGCGACTGAAGCTTTCTTT. Its translation is CASSLSWATEAFF.

The V call is TRBV11-2, the J call TRBJ2-7; 10 nucleotides agree with TRBD1. Looked up from germline, CDR1 is SGHAT and CDR2 is FQNNGV. The CDR3 runs to 14 residues. V lost 8 bases and J lost 6; bases outside the gene matches: 10. CDR3 DNA: TGTGCCAGCTACTCCGGGACAGGGGTTGCCGAGCAGTACTTC. It specifies CASYSGTGVAEQYF.

The V and J genes are TRBV6-1 and TRBJ1-2, with a weak D call TRBD1 (6 bases). This CDR3 spans 14 amino acids. V lost 5 bases, J lost 4 bases, and 14 bases lay in between. Germline CDR1 MNHNS, CDR2 SASEGT. In DNA form, the CDR3 reads TGTGCCAGCAGTAGACAGGCGCCTAGCTATGGCTACACCTTC. Translation gives CASSRQAPSYGYTF.

The chain carries TRBV27 and TRBJ1-1, with TRBD1 as a possible D gene (5 bases). This CDR3 is built from 13 residues. Trimming stripped 10 bases from V and 0 bases from J, with 12 bases between. Germline CDR1 reads MNHEY; CDR2 reads SMNVEV (reference sequence). As DNA, the CDR3 is TGTGCCACTGCGACAGAATTGAACACTGAAGCTTTCTTT. Encoded protein: CATATELNTEAFF.

The rearrangement joins TRBV9 to TRBJ2-2; 7 bases are a match to TRBD2. The CDR3 has 15 residues. The germline CDR1 and CDR2 sequences are SGDLS and YYNGEE. Trimming took 0 bases from V and 5 from J; bases not matched to a gene: 4. In nucleotides, the CDR3 is TGTGCCAGCAGCGTAGGAGGGCGGGAGACCGGGGAGCTGTTTTTT. Protein sequence: CASSVGGRETGELFF. Variable domain in full (rest from reference TRBV9 and TRBJ2-2): DSGVTQTPKHLITATGQRVTLRCSPRSGDLSVYWYQQSLDQGLQFLIQYYNGEERAKGNILERFSAQQFPDLHSELNLSSLELGDSALYFCASSVGGRETGELFFGEGSRLTVL.

Concerning this clone itself: Other DNA sequences in the sample encode the same CDR3. The rearrangement links TRBV7-2 to TRBJ2-7; 14 bases match TRBD2. Germline assignment: CDR1 SGHTA and CDR2 FQGNSA. V shed 9 bases and J 4 bases; nucleotides not matched to a gene: 8. The CDR3 totals 15 residues. The CDR3 DNA sequence: TGTGCCAGTAGTTTAGGGACTAGCGGGAGATACGAGCAGTACTTC. Translating it yields CASSLGTSGRYEQYF.

This chain joins TRBV15 and TRBJ1-3; no clear D. In germline, CDR1 is LNHNV, CDR2 YYDKDF (reference sequence). There are 16 residues in the CDR3. The V and J ends lost 0 bases and 0 bases respectively, with 9 bases between them. DNA of the CDR3: TGTGCCACCAGCAGAGATCGTCCTAACTCTGGAAACACCATATATTTT. This sequence encodes CATSRDRPNSGNTIYF.

This chain joins TRBV2 and TRBJ2-7; TRBD2 might be the D (5 bases). Germline-derived CDR1 and CDR2 are SNHLY and FYNNEI. This CDR3 contains 14 residues. The V and J ends lost 8 bases and 2 bases respectively, with 16 bases between them. CDR3 DNA sequence: TGTGCCAGCGGGGTTTTCGGGGATGCCTACGAGCAGTACTTC. Its translation is CASGVFGDAYEQYF.

The rearrangement joins TRBV5-1 to TRBJ1-1; D not certain. Trimming removed 0 bases from V and 0 bases from J, with 6 bases in between. The CDR3 extends over 14 amino acids. Germline CDR1 and CDR2: SGHRS and YFSETQ. The CDR3 region is CASSLVQLNTEAFF. DNA of the CDR3: TGCGCCAGCAGCTTGGTTCAGTTGAACACTGAAGCTTTCTTT.

The CDR3 protein is CASSPGTGNSPLHF. The CDR3, as DNA: TGCGCCAGCAGCCCCGGGACAGGAAATTCACCCCTCCACTTT. The chain couples TRBV5-1 to TRBJ1-6; 8 positions agree with TRBD1. Germline V lookup: CDR1 SGHRS, CDR2 YFSETQ. V was pared by 4 bases and J by 7 bases, with 4 bases of the junction left unmatched. CDR3 length: 14 residues. The full variable domain, rest sourced from reference TRBV5-1 and TRBJ1-6, is KAGVTQTPRYLIKTRGQQVTLSCSPISGHRSVSWYQQTPGQGLQFLFEYFSETQRNKGNFPGRFSGRQFSNSRSEMNVSTLELGDSALYLCASSPGTGNSPLHFGNGTRLTVT.

This chain joins TRBV6-6 and TRBJ1-5; TRBD1 might be the D (5 bases). Germline values: CDR1 MNHNY, CDR2 SVGAGI (reference sequence). This CDR3 has 13 amino acids. V lost 11 bases and J 0 bases, leaving 11 bases between the germline ends. The DNA for the CDR3 is TGTGCCGCCGACAGTAATAGCAATCAGCCCCAGCATTTT. Protein sequence: CAADSNSNQPQHF.

The genes are TRBV4-1 and TRBJ2-1, with 10 bases lining up with TRBD1. The CDR3 totals 19 residues. V was clipped by 3 bases and J by 2 bases; unmatched bases: 13. Germline lookup yields CDR1 MGHRA and CDR2 YSYEKL. CDR3 sequence (DNA): TGCGCCAGCAGCCAGGAGCGGGACAGGGGACCCCTTACCTACAATGAGCAGTTCTTC. Its translation: CASSQERDRGPLTYNEQFF.

This chain connects TRBV5-1 to TRBJ2-2; TRBD2 matches 10 bases. Per the germline V gene, CDR1 is SGHRS and CDR2 is YFSETQ. The CDR3 is made up of 17 amino acids. V gave up 4 bases and J gave up 0 bases; unmatched junction bases: 6. CDR3 region: CASSARAGGTNTGELFF. DNA of the CDR3: TGCGCCAGCAGCGCTAGAGCGGGGGGGACGAACACCGGGGAGCTGTTTTTT.

The chain joins TRBV28 to TRBJ2-1; D is uncertain. There are 14 residues in the CDR3. V shed 7 bases and J shed 0 bases, with 10 bases lying between them. The V gene's germline CDR1 is MDHEN and CDR2 SYDVKM. CDR3 DNA: TGTGCCAGCACCTCCCCTAGCTCCTACAATGAGCAGTTCTTC. Protein: CASTSPSSYNEQFF.

This chain's CDR3 is CASKISSGSGETQYF. The CDR3 region has the DNA TGTGCCAGTAAAATTTCTAGCGGGAGCGGGGAGACCCAGTACTTC. This chain links TRBV19 with TRBJ2-5, with 10 bases identical to TRBD2. Germline V gene sequence: CDR1 LNHDA, CDR2 SQIVND (reference sequence). V lost 7 bases and J lost 5; bases outside the gene matches: 10. The CDR3 is 15 residues long.

This clone was detected a few times. This chain links TRBV4-3 with TRBJ2-7, with no clear D. Germline CDR1 and CDR2: LGHNA and YSLEER. There are 13 residues in the CDR3. The V and J ends lost 0 bases and 4 bases respectively, with 7 bases between them. This CDR3 reads CASSQELEYEQYF. As DNA, the CDR3 is TGCGCCAGCAGCCAAGAGCTGGAGTACGAGCAGTACTTC.

The J gene is TRBJ2-1, the V gene TRBV30, with TRBD2 matching over 8 bases. Germline V gene lookup returns CDR1 GTSNPN and CDR2 SVGIG (reference sequence). The CDR3 has 17 amino acids. V lost 5 bases, J lost 0 bases, and 12 bases stayed unmatched. For the CDR3, the DNA is TGTGCCTGGGGGGGCCAACGGGGGGGAAGCTCCTACAATGAGCAGTTCTTC. As protein: CAWGGQRGGSSYNEQFF. The full variable domain, completed using reference TRBV30 and TRBJ2-1, is SQTIHQWPATLVQPVGSPLSLECTVEGTSNPNLYWYRQAAGRGLQLLFYSVGIGQISSEVPQNLSASRPQDRQFILSSKKLLLSDSGFYLCAWGGQRGGSSYNEQFFGPGTRLTVL.

J is TRBJ2-7 and V is TRBV19; TRBD1 matches 9 bases. V shed 4 bases and J 4 bases; nucleotides not matched to a gene: 8. Germline loops: CDR1 LNHDA, CDR2 SQIVND (reference sequence). This CDR3 has 15 residues. The CDR3 nucleotides read TGTGCCAGTAGTAAGGGGACAGGGTGGATGTACGAGCAGTACTTC. It specifies CASSKGTGWMYEQYF.